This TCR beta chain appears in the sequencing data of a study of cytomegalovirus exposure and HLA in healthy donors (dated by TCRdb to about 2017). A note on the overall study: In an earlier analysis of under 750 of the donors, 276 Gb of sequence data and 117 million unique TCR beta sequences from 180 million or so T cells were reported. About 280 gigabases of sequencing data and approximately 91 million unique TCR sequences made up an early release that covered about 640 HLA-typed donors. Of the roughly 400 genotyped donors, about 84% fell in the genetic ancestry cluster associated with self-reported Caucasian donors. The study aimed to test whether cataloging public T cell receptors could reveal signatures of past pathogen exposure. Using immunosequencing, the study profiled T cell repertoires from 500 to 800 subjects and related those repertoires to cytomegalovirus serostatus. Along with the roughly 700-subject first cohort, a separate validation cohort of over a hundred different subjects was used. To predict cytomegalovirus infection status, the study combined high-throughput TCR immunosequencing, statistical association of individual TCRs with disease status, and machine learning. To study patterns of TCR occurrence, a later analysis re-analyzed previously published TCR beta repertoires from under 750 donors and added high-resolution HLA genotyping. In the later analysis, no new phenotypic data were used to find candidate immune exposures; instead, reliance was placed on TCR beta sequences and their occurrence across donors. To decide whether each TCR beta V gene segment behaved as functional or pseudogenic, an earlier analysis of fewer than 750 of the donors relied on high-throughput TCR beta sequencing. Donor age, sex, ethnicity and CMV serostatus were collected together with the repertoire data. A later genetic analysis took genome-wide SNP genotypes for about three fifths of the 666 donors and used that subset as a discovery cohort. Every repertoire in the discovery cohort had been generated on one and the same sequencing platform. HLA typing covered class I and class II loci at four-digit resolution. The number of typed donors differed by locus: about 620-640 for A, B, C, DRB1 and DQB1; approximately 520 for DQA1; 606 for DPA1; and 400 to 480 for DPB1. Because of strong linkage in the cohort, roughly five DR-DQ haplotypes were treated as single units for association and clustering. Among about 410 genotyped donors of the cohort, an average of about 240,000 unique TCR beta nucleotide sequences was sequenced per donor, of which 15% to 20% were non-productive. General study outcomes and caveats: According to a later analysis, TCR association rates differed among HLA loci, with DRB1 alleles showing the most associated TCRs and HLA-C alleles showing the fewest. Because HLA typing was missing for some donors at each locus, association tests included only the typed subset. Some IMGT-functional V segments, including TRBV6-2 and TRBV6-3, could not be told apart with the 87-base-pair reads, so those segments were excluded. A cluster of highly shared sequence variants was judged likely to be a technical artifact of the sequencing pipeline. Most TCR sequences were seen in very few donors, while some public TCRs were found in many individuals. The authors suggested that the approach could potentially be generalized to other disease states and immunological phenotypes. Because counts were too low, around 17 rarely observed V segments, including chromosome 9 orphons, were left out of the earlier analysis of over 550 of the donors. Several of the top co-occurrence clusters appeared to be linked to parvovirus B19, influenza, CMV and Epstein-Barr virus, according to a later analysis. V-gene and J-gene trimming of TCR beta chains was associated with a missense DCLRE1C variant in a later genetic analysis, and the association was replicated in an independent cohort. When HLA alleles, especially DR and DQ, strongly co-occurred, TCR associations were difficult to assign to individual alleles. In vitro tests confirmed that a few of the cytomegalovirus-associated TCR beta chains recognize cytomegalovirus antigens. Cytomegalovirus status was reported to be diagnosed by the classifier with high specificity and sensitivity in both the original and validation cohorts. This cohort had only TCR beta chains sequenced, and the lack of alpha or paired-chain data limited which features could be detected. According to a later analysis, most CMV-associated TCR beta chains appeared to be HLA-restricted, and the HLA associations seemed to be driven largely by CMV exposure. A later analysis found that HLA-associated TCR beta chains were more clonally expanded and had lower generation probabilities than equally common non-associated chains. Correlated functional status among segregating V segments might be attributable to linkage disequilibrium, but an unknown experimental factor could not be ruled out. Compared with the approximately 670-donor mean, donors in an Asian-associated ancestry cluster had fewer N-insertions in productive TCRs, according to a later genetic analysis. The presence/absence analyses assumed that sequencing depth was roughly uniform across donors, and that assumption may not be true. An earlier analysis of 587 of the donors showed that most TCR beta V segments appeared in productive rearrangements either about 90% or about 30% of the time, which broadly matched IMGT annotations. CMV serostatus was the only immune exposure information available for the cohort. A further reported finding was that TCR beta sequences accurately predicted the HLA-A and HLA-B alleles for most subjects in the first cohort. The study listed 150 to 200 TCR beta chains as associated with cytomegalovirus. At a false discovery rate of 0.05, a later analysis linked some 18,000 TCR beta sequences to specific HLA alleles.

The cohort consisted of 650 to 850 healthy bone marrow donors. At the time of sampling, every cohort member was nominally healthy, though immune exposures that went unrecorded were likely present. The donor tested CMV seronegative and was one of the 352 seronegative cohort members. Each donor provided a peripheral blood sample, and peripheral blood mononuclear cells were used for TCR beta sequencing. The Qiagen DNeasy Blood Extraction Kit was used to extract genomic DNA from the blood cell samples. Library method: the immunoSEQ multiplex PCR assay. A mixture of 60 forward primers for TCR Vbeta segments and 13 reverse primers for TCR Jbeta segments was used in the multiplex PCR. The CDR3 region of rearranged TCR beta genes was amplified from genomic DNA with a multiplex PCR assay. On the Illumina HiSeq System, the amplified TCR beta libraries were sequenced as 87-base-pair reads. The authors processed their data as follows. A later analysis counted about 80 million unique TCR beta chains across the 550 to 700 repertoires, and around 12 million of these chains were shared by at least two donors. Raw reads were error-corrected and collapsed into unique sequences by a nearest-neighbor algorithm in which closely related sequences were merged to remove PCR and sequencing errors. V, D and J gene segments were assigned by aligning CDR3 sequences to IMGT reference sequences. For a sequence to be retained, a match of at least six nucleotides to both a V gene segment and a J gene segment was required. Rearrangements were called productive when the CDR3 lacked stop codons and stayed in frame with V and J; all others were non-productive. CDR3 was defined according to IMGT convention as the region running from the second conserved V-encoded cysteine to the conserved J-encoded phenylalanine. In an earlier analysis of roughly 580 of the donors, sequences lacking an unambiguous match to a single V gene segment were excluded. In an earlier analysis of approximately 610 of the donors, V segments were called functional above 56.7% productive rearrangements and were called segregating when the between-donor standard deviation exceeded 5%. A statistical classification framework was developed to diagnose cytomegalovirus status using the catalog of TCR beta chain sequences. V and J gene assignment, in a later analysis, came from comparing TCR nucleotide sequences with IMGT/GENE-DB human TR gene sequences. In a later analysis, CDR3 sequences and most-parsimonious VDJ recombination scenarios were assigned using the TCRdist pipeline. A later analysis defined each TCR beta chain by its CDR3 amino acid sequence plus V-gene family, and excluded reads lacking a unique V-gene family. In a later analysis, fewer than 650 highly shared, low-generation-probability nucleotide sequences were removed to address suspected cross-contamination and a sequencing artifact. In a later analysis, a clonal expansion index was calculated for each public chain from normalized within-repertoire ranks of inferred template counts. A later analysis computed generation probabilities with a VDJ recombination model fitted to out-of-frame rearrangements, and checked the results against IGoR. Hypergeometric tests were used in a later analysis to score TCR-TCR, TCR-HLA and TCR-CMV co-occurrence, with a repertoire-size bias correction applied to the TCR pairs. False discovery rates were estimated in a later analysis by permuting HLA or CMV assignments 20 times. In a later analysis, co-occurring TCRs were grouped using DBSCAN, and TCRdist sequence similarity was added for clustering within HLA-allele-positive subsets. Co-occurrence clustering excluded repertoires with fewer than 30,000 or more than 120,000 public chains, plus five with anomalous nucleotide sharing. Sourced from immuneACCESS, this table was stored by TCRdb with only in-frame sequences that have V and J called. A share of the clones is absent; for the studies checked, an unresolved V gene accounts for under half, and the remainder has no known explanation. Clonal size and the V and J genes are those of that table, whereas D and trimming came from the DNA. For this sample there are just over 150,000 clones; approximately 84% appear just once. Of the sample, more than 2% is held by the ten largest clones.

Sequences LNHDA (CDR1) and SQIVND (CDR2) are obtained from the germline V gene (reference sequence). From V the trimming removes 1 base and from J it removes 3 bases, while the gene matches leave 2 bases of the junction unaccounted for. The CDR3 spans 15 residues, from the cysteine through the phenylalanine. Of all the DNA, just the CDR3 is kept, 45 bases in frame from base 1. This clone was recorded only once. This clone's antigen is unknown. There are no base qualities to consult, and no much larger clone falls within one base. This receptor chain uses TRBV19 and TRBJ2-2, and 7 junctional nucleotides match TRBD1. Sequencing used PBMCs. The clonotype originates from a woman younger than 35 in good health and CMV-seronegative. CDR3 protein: CASSIVQGDTGELFF. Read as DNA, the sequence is TGTGCCAGTAGTATAGTGCAGGGGGACACCGGGGAGCTGTTTTTT.